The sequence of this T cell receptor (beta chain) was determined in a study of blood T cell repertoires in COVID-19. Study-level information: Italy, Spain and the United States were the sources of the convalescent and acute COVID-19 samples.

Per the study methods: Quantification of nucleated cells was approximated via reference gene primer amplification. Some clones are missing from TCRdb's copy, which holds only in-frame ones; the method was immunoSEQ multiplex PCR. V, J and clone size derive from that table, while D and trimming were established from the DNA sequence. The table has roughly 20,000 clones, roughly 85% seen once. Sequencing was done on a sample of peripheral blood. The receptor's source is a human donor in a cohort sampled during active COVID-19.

The CDR3 is CASSVAFTGELFF. The CDR3 nucleotides read TGTGCCAGCAGCGTGGCCTTCACCGGGGAGCTGTTTTTT. The gene calls are TRBV9 and TRBJ2-2, with D unresolved. Germline lookup yields CDR1 SGDLS and CDR2 YYNGEE. This CDR3 has 13 amino acids. Trimming removed 2 bases from V and 4 bases from J, with 6 bases in between.